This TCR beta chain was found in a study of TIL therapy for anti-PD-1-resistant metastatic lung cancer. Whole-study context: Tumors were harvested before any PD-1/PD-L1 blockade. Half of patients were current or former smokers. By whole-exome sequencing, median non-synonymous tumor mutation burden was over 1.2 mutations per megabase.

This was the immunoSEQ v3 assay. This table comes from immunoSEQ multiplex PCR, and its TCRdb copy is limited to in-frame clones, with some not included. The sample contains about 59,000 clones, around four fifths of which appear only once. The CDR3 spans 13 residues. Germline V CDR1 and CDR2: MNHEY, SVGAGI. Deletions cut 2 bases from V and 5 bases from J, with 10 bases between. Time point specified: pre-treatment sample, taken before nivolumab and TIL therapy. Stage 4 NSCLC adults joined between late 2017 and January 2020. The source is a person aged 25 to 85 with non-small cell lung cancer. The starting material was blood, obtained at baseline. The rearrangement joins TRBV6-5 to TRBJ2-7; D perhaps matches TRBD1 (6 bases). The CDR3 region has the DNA TGTGCCAGCAGTTACCGGGACATCCACGAGCAGTACTTC. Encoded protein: CASSYRDIHEQYF.